The source of this T cell receptor (beta chain) is a study of T cells in Graves' hyperthyroidism and ophthalmopathy. General study findings and limits: The model anticipated ophthalmopathy a median around six months pre-onset.

Germline V gives CDR1 GTSNPN, CDR2 SVGIG (reference sequence). V lost 6 bases and J 7 bases, leaving 17 bases between the germline ends. This CDR3 is built from 13 residues. This clonotype has more than one count but fewer than ten. Its antigen remains unidentified. Amplification of TCR beta CDR3 regions used RNA as the template. First-round RT-PCR targeting the TCR CDR3 was performed with the HTBI primer set. TCRdb re-analysed the multiplex PCR reads in MiXCR, keeping a single row per CDR3 protein. The sample includes 400,000 to 600,000 distinct CDR3 sequences, more than 15% of them seen just once. The chain employs TRBV30 and TRBJ2-3; no definite D call. The sample consisted of blood. The receptor comes from a woman under 40 with Graves' ophthalmopathy. The CDR3 DNA follows: TGTGCCTGCCAGAGGCCTGGGGAAAATACGCAGTATTTT. Its protein product is CACQRPGENTQYF.